The clone carrying this T cell receptor (beta chain) was observed at least ten times. No antigen is known for it. A sample-barcoded 5' primer and a J-beta primer mix were used in a second PCR of about 7 to 12 cycles. TCRdb passed the 5' RACE reads through MiXCR, listing each CDR3 protein once. The repertoire includes 1.5 million to 2 million distinct CDR3 sequences, roughly 30% of them detected once, and roughly 8.2% sits in the top ten. This sample is drawn from a study of blood T cells in healthy people across ages. The study's findings and limits: Percentage of naive T cells showed a strong correlation with TCR beta diversity.

V trimming: 6 bases; J trimming: 1 base; junction bases outside the gene matches: 4. CDR3 size: 14 residues. The sequenced material came from blood. The chain carries TRBV12-3 or TRBV12-4 and TRBJ1-2; TRBD1 matches 8 bases. The sequence was collected from a woman in her 30s in good health. As DNA, the CDR3 is TGTGCCAGCAGCGAGACAGGGGATAACTATGGCTACACCTTC. It yields the protein CASSETGDNYGYTF.